This TCR beta chain was observed in a study of beta chain features in type 1 diabetes. Study-level points and caveats: VDJ junctions in type 1 diabetes patients carried more deletions and fewer insertions. There was a moderate but significant shortening of TCRB CDR3s in all four CD4+ subsets of Type 1 diabetes patients.

In regard to this clone: The antigen is unknown.

This CDR3 is 13 amino acids long. Trimming took 7 bases from V and 8 from J; bases not matched to a gene: 8. Germline CDR1 LNHNV, CDR2 YYDKDF (reference sequence). Sequencing targeted expressed TCRB transcripts, as all isolated RNA had been reverse transcribed. The method was immunoSEQ multiplex PCR; TCRdb's version includes in-frame clones alone and lacks a portion of them. The sample includes a few hundred thousand clones, less than 15% of them seen just once. The V and J genes are TRBV15 and TRBJ2-1, with 7 bases aligning to TRBD2. This TCR came from a woman under 30 with type 1 diabetes. The sequenced material came from naive CD4+ T cells from blood. CDR3 residues: CATICWREYEQFF. The CDR3 DNA follows: TGTGCCACCATCTGTTGGCGGGAGTATGAGCAGTTCTTC. The variable domain in full, with the rest retrieved from reference TRBV15 and TRBJ2-1, is DAMVIQNPRYQVTQFGKPVTLSCSQTLNHNVMYWYQQKSSQAPKLLFHYYDKDFNNEADTPDNFQSRRPNTSFCFLDIRSPGLGDTAMYLCATICWREYEQFFGPGTRLTVL.